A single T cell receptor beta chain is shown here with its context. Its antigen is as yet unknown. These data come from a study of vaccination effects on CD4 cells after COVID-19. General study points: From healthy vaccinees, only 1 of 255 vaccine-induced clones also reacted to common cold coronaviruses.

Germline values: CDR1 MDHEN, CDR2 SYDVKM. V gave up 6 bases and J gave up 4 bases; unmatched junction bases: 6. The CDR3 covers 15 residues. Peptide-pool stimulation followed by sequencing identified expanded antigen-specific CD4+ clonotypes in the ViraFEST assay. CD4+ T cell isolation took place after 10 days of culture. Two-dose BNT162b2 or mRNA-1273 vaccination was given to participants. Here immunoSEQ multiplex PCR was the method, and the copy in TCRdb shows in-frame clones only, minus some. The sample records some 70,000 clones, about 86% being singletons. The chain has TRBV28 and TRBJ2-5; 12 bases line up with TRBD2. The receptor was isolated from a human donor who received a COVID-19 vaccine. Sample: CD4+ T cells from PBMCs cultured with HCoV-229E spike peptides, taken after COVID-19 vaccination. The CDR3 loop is CASRRPSGGGETQYF. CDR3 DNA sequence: TGTGCCAGCAGACGACCTAGCGGGGGGGGAGAGACCCAGTACTTC.